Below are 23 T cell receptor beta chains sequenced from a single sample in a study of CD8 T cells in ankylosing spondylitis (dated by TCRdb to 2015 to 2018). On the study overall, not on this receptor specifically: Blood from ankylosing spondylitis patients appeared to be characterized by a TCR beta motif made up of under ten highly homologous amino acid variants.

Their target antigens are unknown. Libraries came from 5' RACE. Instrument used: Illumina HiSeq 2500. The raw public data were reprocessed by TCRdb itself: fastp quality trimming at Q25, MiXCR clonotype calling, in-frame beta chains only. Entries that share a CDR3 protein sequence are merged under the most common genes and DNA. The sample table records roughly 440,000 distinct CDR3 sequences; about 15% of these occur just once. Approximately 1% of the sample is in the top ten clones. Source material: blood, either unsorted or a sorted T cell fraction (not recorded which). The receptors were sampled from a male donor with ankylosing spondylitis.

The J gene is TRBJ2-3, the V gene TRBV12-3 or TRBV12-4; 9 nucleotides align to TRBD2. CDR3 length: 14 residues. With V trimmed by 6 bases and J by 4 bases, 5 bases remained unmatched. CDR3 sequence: CASRVSGGADTQYF. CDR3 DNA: TGTGCCAGCAGGGTTAGCGGGGGTGCAGATACGCAGTATTTT.

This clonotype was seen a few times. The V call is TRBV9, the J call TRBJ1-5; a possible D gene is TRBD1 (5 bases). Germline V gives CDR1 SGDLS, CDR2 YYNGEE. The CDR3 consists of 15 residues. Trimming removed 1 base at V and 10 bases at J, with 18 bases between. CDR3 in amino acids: CASSVSGGTGQPQHF. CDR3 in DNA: TGTGCCAGCAGCGTATCCGGGGGAACAGGTCAACCCCAGCATTTT.

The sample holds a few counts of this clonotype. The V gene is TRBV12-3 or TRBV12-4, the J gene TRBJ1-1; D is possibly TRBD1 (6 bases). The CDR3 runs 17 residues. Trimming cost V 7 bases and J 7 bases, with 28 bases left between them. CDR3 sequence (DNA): TGTGCCAGCACTATTGTTAGGGACACTTTCTCCGGCGTTGAAGCTTTCTTT. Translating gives CASTIVRDTFSGVEAFF.

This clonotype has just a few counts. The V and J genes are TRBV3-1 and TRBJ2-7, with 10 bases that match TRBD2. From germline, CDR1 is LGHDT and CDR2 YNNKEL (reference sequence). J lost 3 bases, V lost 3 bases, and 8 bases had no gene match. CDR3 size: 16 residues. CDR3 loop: CASSQGLARPFYEQYF. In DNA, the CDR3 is TGTGCCAGCAGCCAGGGACTAGCGAGACCCTTCTACGAGCAGTACTTC.

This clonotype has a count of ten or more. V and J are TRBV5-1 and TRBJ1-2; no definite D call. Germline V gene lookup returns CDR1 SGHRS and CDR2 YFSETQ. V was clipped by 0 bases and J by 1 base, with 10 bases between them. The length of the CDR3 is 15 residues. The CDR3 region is CASSLDAVGNYGYTF. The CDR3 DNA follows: TGCGCCAGCAGCTTGGACGCCGTCGGTAACTATGGCTACACCTTC.

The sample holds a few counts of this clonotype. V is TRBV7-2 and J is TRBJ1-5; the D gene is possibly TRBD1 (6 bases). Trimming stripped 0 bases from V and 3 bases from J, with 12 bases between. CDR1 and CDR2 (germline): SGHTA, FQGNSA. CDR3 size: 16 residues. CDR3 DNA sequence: TGTGCCAGCAGCTTAGCGGACAGCCCTTTCAATCAGCCCCAGCATTTT. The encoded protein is CASSLADSPFNQPQHF.

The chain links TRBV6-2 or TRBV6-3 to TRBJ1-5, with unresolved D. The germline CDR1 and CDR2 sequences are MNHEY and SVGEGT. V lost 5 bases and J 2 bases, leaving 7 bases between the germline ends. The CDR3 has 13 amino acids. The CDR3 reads CASSVHGNQPQHF. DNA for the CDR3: TGTGCCAGCAGTGTACATGGCAATCAGCCCCAGCATTTT.

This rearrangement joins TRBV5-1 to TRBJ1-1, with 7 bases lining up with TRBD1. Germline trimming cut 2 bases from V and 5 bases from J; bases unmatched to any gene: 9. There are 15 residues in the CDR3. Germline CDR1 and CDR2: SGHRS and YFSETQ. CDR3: CASSLTGQQRTEAFF. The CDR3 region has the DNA TGCGCCAGCAGCTTAACGGGACAGCAGAGAACTGAAGCTTTCTTT.

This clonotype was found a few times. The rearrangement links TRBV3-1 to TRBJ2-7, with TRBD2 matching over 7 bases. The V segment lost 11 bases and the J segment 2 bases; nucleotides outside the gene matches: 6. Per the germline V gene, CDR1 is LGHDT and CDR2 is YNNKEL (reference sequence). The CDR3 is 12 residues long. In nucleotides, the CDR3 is TGTGCCGCCACTAGCGCCGCCTACGAGCAGTACTTC. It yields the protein CAATSAAYEQYF.

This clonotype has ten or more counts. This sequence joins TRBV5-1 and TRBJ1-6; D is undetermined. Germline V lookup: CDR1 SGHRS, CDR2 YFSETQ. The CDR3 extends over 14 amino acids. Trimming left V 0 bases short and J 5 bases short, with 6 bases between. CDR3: CASSLELNNSPLHF. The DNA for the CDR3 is TGCGCCAGCAGCTTGGAACTCAATAATTCACCCCTCCACTTT.

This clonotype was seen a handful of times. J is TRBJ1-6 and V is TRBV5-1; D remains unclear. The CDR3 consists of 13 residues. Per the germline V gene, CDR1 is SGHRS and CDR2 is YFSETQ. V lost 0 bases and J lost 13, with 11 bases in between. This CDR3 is CASSLATSQPLHF. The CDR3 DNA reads TGCGCCAGCAGCTTGGCGACCAGCCAGCCCCTCCACTTT.

The CDR3 DNA follows: TGTGCCAGTAGTATGGGAGGACCAGAGACCCAGTACTTC. Translated, it gives CASSMGGPETQYF. The chain links TRBV19 to TRBJ2-5, with D possibly being TRBD2 (6 bases). Deletions cut 3 bases from V and 4 bases from J, with 9 bases between. This CDR3 contains 13 residues. Germline assignment: CDR1 LNHDA and CDR2 SQIVND (reference sequence). Variable domain in full (rest from reference TRBV19 and TRBJ2-5): DGGITQSPKYLFRKEGQNVTLSCEQNLNHDAMYWYRQDPGQGLRLIYYSQIVNDFQKGDIAEGYSVSREKKESFPLTVTSAQKNPTAFYLCASSMGGPETQYFGPGTRLLVL.

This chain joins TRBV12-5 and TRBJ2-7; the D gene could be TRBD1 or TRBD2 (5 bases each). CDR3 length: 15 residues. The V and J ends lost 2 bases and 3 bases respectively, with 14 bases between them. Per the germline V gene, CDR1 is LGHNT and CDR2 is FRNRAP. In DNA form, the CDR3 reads TGTGCTAGTGGTTTGTGGGCAGGGAGAAACTACGAGCAGTACTTC. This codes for CASGLWAGRNYEQYF.

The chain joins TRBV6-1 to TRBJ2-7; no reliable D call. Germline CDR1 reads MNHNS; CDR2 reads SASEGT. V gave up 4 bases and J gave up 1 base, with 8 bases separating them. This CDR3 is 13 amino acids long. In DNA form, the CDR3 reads TGTGCCAGCAGTGGGATTGGGTCCTACGAGCAGTACTTC. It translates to CASSGIGSYEQYF.

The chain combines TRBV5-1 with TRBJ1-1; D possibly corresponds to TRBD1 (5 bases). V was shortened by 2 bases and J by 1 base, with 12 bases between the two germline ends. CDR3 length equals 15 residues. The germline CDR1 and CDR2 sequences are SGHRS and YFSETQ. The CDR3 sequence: CASSLSAGRNTEAFF. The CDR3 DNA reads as TGCGCCAGCAGCTTAAGTGCGGGGCGGAACACTGAAGCTTTCTTT. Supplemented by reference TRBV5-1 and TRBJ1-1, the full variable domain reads KAGVTQTPRYLIKTRGQQVTLSCSPISGHRSVSWYQQTPGQGLQFLFEYFSETQRNKGNFPGRFSGRQFSNSRSEMNVSTLELGDSALYLCASSLSAGRNTEAFFGQGTRLTVV.

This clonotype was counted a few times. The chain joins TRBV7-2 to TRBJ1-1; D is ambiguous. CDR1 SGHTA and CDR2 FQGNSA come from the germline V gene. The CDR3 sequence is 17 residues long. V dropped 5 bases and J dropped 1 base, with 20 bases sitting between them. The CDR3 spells CASSQQGGRLWNTEAFF. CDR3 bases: TGTGCCAGCAGCCAGCAAGGAGGGCGCTTATGGAACACTGAAGCTTTCTTT.

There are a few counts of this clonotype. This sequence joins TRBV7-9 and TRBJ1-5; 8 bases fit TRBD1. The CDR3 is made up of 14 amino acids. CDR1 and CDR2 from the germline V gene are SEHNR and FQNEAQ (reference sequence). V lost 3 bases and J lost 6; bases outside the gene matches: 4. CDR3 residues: CASSFSGGGQPQHF. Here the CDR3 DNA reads TGTGCCAGCAGCTTTTCAGGGGGCGGTCAGCCCCAGCATTTT.

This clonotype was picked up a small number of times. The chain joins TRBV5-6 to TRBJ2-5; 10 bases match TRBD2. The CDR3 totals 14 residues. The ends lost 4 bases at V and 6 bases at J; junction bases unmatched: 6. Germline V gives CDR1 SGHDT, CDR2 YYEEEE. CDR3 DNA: TGTGCCAGCAGCACACTAGCGGGAAGCAAGACCCAGTACTTC. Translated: CASSTLAGSKTQYF. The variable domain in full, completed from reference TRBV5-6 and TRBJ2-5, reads DAGVTQSPTHLIKTRGQQVTLRCSPKSGHDTVSWYQQALGQGPQFIFQYYEEEERQRGNFPDRFSGHQFPNYSSELNVNALLLGDSALYLCASSTLAGSKTQYFGPGTRLLVL.

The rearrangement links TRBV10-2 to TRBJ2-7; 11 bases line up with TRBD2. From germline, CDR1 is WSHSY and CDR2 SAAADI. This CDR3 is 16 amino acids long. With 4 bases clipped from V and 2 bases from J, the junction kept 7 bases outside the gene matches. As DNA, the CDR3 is TGCGCCAGCAGTGCCGGGACTAGCGGTACTCCCTACGAGCAGTACTTC. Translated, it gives CASSAGTSGTPYEQYF.

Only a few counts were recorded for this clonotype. In nucleotides, the CDR3 is TGCGCCAGCAGCCTCCGGGACACCAATTCACCCCTCCACTTT. Translation gives CASSLRDTNSPLHF. V usage is TRBV5-1 and J usage is TRBJ1-6, with a weak D call TRBD1 (6 bases). The V and J ends lost 4 bases and 7 bases respectively, with 12 bases between them. The CDR3 contains 14 residues. The germline V gene encodes CDR1 SGHRS and CDR2 YFSETQ.

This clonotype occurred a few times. CDR3 coding DNA: TGTGCCAGCAGCCAAGATTTGCTAGCTCCGGGGGAGCTGTTTTTT. Translation gives CASSQDLLAPGELFF. V usage is TRBV4-2 and J usage is TRBJ2-2, with D maybe TRBD2 (5 bases). Germline values: CDR1 LGHNA, CDR2 YNFKEQ. The CDR3 contains 15 residues. V lost 0 bases, J lost 8 bases, and 13 bases lay in between.

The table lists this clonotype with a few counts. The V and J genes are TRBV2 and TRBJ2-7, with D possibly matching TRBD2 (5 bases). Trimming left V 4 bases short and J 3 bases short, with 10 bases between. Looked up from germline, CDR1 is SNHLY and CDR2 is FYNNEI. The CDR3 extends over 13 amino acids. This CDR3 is CASSVGLIYEQYF. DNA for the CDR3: TGTGCCAGCAGTGTAGGACTCATCTACGAGCAGTACTTC. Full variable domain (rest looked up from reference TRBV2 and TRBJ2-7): EPEVTQTPSHQVTQMGQEVILRCVPISNHLYFYWYRQILGQKVEFLVSFYNNEISEKSEIFDDQFSVERPDGSNFTLKIRSTKLEDSAMYFCASSVGLIYEQYFGPGTRLTVT.

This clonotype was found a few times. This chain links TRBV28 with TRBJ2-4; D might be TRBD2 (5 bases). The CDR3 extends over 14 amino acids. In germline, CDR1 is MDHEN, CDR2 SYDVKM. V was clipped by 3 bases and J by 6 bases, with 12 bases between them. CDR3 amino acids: CASSFAGRVNIQYF. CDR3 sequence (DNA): TGTGCCAGCAGTTTCGCGGGTCGGGTAAACATTCAGTACTTC.